This TCR beta chain emerged from a study of T cells in Graves' hyperthyroidism and ophthalmopathy. Study-wide results and limits: Ophthalmopathy and stable hyperthyroidism were told apart by a 13 V-J model.

Trimming took off 0 bases at V and 4 bases at J, with 13 bases between the two ends. The CDR3 spans 15 residues. Germline V gene sequence: CDR1 SGHVS, CDR2 FQNEAQ. Amplification targeted TCR beta CDR3 regions from RNA transcripts. First-round RT-PCR of the TCR CDR3 relied on the HTBI primer set. From the multiplex PCR reads, TCRdb called clonotypes with MiXCR, one entry per CDR3 protein. The sample carries 500,000 to 650,000 distinct CDR3 sequences, 12% to 15% recorded once. In its sample, this clonotype was seen many times. Its target is unknown. Criteria for exclusion of patients were uncontrolled infection, other autoimmune disease, pregnancy or lactation.

The sample comprised blood. The chain joins TRBV7-8 to TRBJ2-7; D is perhaps TRBD1 (5 bases). The TCR comes from a woman aged 40 to 49 with Graves' hyperthyroidism. DNA of the CDR3: TGTGCCAGCAGCTTAGCGTTCGGACAAATTTACGAGCAGTACTTC. Protein sequence: CASSLAFGQIYEQYF.